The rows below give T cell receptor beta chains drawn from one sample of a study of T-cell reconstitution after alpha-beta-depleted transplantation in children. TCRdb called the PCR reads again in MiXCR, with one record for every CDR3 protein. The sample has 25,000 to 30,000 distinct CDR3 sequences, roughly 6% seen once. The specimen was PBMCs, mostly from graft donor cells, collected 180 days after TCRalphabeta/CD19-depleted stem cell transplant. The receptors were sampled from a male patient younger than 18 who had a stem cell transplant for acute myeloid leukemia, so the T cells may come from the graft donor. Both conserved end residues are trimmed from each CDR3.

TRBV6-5	ASSYNLAGGTGELF
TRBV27	ASSTGGDSPLH
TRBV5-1	ASSGVGQEKETQY
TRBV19	ASTGTGNTGELF
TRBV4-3	ASSRWREIPNIQY
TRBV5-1	ASSLLAGQGEAF
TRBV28	ASSLNAPGNYGYT
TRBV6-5	ASSYSGYRRNTEAF
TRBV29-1	SVLGQGIEKLF
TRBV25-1	ASSGDPGHGSYGYT
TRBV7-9	ASTTGTGTYEQY
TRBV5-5	ASSVGTGDTYEQY
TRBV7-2	ASSPPGQGAGYGYT
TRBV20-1	SARVIGGTAYEQY
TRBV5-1	ASNEVAGSYEQY
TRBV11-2	ASSSGQGRPHEQY
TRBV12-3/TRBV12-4	TFSSPWGGDTGELFF
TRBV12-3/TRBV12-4	ASSPFGGAATDTQY
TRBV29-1	SVLHGDEKLF
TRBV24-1	ATSDPGEGQPQH
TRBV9	ASSAAGDSYEQY
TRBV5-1	ASSLAQTGGSEAF
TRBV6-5	ASSSTGGGSNQPQH
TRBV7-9	ASKLEPGEFYNEQF
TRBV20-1	SAPRTGYLNIQY
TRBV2	ASRGTSGTYEQY
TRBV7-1	ACSLTTGTSGSYEQY
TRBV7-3	ASSPTGATNEKLF
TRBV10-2	ASSDQVADTQY
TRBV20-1	SEVDSGNQETQY
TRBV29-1	SVGETGANEKLF
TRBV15	ATSRGRGGTQY
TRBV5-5	ASSLRGGQDSGYT
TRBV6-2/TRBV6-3	ASSFNRAQETQY
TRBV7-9	ASSLRSDNEKLF
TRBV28	ASSFRKAKTYNEQF
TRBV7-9	ASSLAGYGYT
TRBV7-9	ASSLAPGGKTQY
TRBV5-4	ASSLVSSLHEQY
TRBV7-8	ASSPRRGVNSPLH
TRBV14	ASSQDLVRTYEQY
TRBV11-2	ASSRGRVNTEAF